This T cell receptor beta chain was sequenced in a study of sequential checkpoint blockade in melanoma. About the study: After both sequences, patients received maintenance nivolumab. TCRbeta immunosequencing was performed on DNA from over 90 pretreatment melanoma tumor samples. Twenty-two patients had matched tumor biopsies before treatment and at week 13 after nivolumab or ipilimumab alone.

Noted treatment: randomized to nivolumab then ipilimumab (arm A) or the reverse (arm B). Clones were read by immunoSEQ multiplex PCR, and TCRdb kept only the in-frame ones, dropping some. The sample carries 3,500 to 5,000 clones, 23% recorded once. The germline V gene has CDR1 MDHEN and CDR2 SYDVKM. V dropped 7 bases and J dropped 1 base, with 11 bases sitting between them. The CDR3 is 14 residues long. This clone was detected a few times. The sample was tumor tissue (inferred from file names), taken from a patient given nivolumab and ipilimumab in sequence. The gene calls are TRBV28 and TRBJ1-5, with a weak D call TRBD1 (5 bases). This sequence was found in a human donor with melanoma. The CDR3 here is CASNPGRSNQPQHF. CDR3 in DNA: TGTGCCAGCAACCCGGGGCGCAGCAATCAGCCCCAGCATTTT.